The source of this TCR beta chain is a study of blood T cell repertoires in COVID-19. Across the whole study: Donors in the United States, Italy and Spain gave samples during acute or convalescent COVID-19. PBMCs, B-cell-depleted T cells, or T cells provided the cDNA or gDNA that made up the material.

Authors' processing steps: Amplifying reference gene primers gave estimates of nucleated cell counts. Repertoires were generated with immunoSEQ multiplex PCR, while TCRdb's copy carries only in-frame clones and drops some. Clone size and V and J calls were adopted from that table, with D and trimming inferred from the DNA. In the table there are 190,000 or so clones, over 75% of which are singletons. The germline V gene encodes CDR1 MNHNY and CDR2 SVGAGI (reference sequence). V lost 0 bases to trimming and J lost 6 bases, with 17 bases between them. This CDR3 is 16 amino acids long. The sequence derives from a man aged 50-59 years who had recovered from COVID-19. The sample consisted of peripheral blood. V and J are TRBV6-6 and TRBJ1-1; D unresolved. DNA for the CDR3: TGTGCCAGCAGTTACTCATCGAGGGCCAGGAGCTCTGAAGCTTTCTTT. This sequence encodes CASSYSSRARSSEAFF.